What follows is one T cell receptor (beta chain) and its context. Method: immunoSEQ multiplex PCR; TCRdb's copy keeps in-frame clones and lacks some. This sample has over 90,000 clones, with 87% found just once. This CDR3 has 14 residues. V was shortened by 6 bases and J by 3 bases, with 12 bases between the two germline ends. Germline CDR1 and CDR2: MNHNY and SVGAGI (reference sequence). This entry is derived from a study of blood T cell repertoires in COVID-19. The material sequenced was peripheral blood. The chain has TRBV6-6 and TRBJ1-3, with a tentative D call TRBD1 (5 bases). The receptor was derived from a woman aged 50 to 65 with COVID-19, enrolled during active disease. The CDR3 sequence: CASSKGSIGNTIYF. CDR3 coding DNA: TGTGCCAGCAGCAAGGGGTCAATTGGAAACACCATATATTTT.